This T cell receptor beta chain stems from a study of blood T cell repertoires in COVID-19. The overall study: Acute and convalescent COVID-19 specimens originated in the United States, Italy and Spain. From T cells, B-cell-depleted T cells, or PBMCs came the material, which was cDNA or gDNA.

Original processing notes: Amplification of reference gene primers was used by the study to estimate nucleated cell counts. Sequenced by immunoSEQ multiplex PCR; TCRdb stores in-frame clones only, minus some. V and J calls and clone size are copied from that table; D and trimming were computed from the DNA. Of under 200,000 clones listed, around 90% are singletons. Germline V gene lookup returns CDR1 KGHSH and CDR2 LQKENI. V shed 4 bases and J shed 8 bases, with 11 bases lying between them. The CDR3 has 12 residues. The V call is TRBV18, the J call TRBJ1-2, with D uncertain. Input material: peripheral blood. The TCR comes from a man between 60 and 70 years old with active or convalescent COVID-19. As DNA, the CDR3 is TGTGCCAGCTCACTCGGGGATGAGGGCTACACCTTC. Encoded protein: CASSLGDEGYTF.